A single sample gave rise to the 24 T cell receptor beta chains below, sequenced in a study of Graves' ophthalmopathy and Graves' hyperthyroidism. For repertoire sequencing, the TCR beta CDR3 regions were amplified from RNA transcripts. Second-round multiplex PCR came after a first-round RT-PCR that employed HTBI primers. TCRdb recomputed calls from the multiplex PCR reads with MiXCR, one row per CDR3 protein. The data hold around 1,200,000 distinct CDR3 sequences, with about 38% observed a single time. Sequences were obtained from peripheral blood or thyroid tissue (not recorded which). These receptors all stem from an adult man with Graves' hyperthyroidism.

V is TRBV10-2 and J is TRBJ2-7, with a weak D call TRBD1 (6 bases). V lost 8 bases, J lost 7 bases, and 18 bases lay in between. Germline V gene sequence: CDR1 WSHSY, CDR2 SAAADI. The CDR3 spans 13 residues. CDR3 nucleotide sequence: TGCGCCAGCGCCGGGACAAGGTCTACGGAGCAGTACTTC. It specifies CASAGTRSTEQYF.

This clonotype was counted ten times or more. This chain joins TRBV29-1 and TRBJ1-1; no clear D. V shed 5 bases and J shed 6 bases, with 7 bases lying between them. CDR3 length: 10 residues. Per germline, CDR1 SQVTM and CDR2 ANQGSEA. The CDR3 spells CSVQVSEAFF. DNA for the CDR3: TGCAGCGTTCAGGTGTCTGAAGCTTTCTTT.

The rearrangement uses TRBV10-3 and TRBJ2-2; a possible D gene is TRBD2 (7 bases). The CDR3 extends over 13 amino acids. V was pared by 6 bases and J by 7 bases, with 12 bases between. CDR1 is ENHRY, CDR2 SYGVKD, per germline. The CDR3 region is CAIRAGAHGELFF. The CDR3 region has the DNA TGTGCCATCAGGGCGGGGGCGCACGGGGAGCTGTTTTTT.

A word on this clonotype: Being one base from a much bigger clone, this may be a read error. The chain employs TRBV14 and TRBJ1-1, with D perhaps matching TRBD1 (5 bases). In germline, CDR1 is SGHDN, CDR2 FVKESK. Trimming left V 0 bases short and J 1 base short, with 12 bases between. The CDR3 is 16 residues long. CDR3 residues: CASSQDPRQRNTEAFF. As DNA, the CDR3 is TGTGCCAGCAGCCAAGATCCTCGACAGAGGAACACTGAAGCTTTCTTT.

Ten or more counts support this clonotype. V is TRBV9 and J is TRBJ1-2; D gene ambiguous. Looked up from germline, CDR1 is SGDLS and CDR2 is YYNGEE. Trimming took off 3 bases at V and 4 bases at J, with 13 bases between the two ends. CDR3 length: 14 residues. In DNA form, the CDR3 reads TGTGCCAGCAGCGGTCTGGGAGACTTCTATGGCTACACCTTC. Amino acids: CASSGLGDFYGYTF. Full variable domain (remainder filled in from reference TRBV9 and TRBJ1-2): DSGVTQTPKHLITATGQRVTLRCSPRSGDLSVYWYQQSLDQGLQFLIQYYNGEERAKGNILERFSAQQFPDLHSELNLSSLELGDSALYFCASSGLGDFYGYTFGSGTRLTVV.

This clonotype has only a few counts. The chain joins TRBV12-3 or TRBV12-4 to TRBJ2-7; 8 bases fit TRBD1. With 8 bases clipped from V and 7 bases from J, the junction kept 13 bases outside the gene matches. CDR3 length: 14 residues. The CDR3 sequence: CASRGWQGAEEQYF. For the CDR3, the DNA is TGTGCCAGCCGAGGGTGGCAGGGGGCGGAAGAGCAGTACTTC.

This clonotype was recorded many times. The chain is built from TRBV20-1 and TRBJ1-1; 9 bases map to TRBD1. The CDR3 contains 14 residues. Germline V gene lookup returns CDR1 DFQATT and CDR2 SNEGSKA (reference sequence). J gave up 4 bases and V 4 bases, and 7 bases lay outside the gene matches. The CDR3 here is CSATHRGRGTEAFF. CDR3 nucleotide sequence: TGCAGTGCTACACACAGGGGGCGAGGCACTGAAGCTTTCTTT.

V gene TRBV29-1 combines with J gene TRBJ1-2; TRBD1 agrees at 11 bases. This CDR3 has 15 amino acids. Germline lookup yields CDR1 SQVTM and CDR2 ANQGSEA. J was trimmed by 7 bases and V by 4 bases; bases with no gene match: 11. The chain's CDR3 is CSVVHGTGGRAGYTF. The CDR3 nucleotides read TGCAGCGTTGTGCACGGGACAGGGGGAAGGGCTGGCTACACCTTC.

The rearrangement links TRBV29-1 to TRBJ2-5; 7 bases agree with TRBD2. The J call may be in error: the DNA end matches TRBJ2-1 better. The CDR3 has 14 amino acids. Germline values: CDR1 SQVTM, CDR2 ANQGSEA. DNA of the CDR3: TGCAGCGTTGAAGGATCGGGCGGGAGAAAAGAGCAGTTCTTC. The encoded protein is CSVEGSGGRKEQFF.

There are many counts of this clonotype. The genes are TRBV20-1 and TRBJ1-1; TRBD1 is a possible D gene (5 bases). The CDR3 is 12 residues long. Germline CDR1 DFQATT, CDR2 SNEGSKA (reference sequence). Trimming left V 4 bases short and J 7 bases short, with 13 bases between. The CDR3 region is CSAMEGTFEAFF. CDR3 DNA sequence: TGCAGTGCTATGGAAGGGACGTTTGAAGCTTTCTTT.

The rearrangement uses TRBV9 and TRBJ2-5, with D perhaps matching TRBD2 (6 bases). Trimming cost V 4 bases and J 7 bases, with 26 bases left between them. The CDR3 has 17 residues. Germline V gives CDR1 SGDLS, CDR2 YYNGEE. The DNA for the CDR3 is TGTGCCAGCAGCCCCCTTAAGGGGACTGGGATTGGTGTGACCCAGTACTTC. This codes for CASSPLKGTGIGVTQYF.

The genes are TRBV6-5 and TRBJ2-5; TRBD1 aligns across 7 bases. Germline V lookup: CDR1 MNHEY, CDR2 SVGAGI. There are 15 residues in the CDR3. Trimming cost V 5 bases and J 7 bases; bases outside gene matches: 13. The CDR3 region is CASSRTGRWKRTQYF. CDR3 sequence (DNA): TGTGCCAGCAGTCGGACAGGTAGATGGAAGCGGACCCAGTACTTC.

At least ten counts were recorded for this clonotype. The V gene is TRBV20-1, the J gene TRBJ1-2; 8 bases line up with TRBD1. Germline CDR1 reads DFQATT; CDR2 reads SNEGSKA (reference sequence). CDR3 length equals 14 residues. J gave up 4 bases and V 6 bases, and 10 bases lay outside the gene matches. The CDR3 loop reads CSANSRDRSYGYTF. CDR3 nucleotide sequence: TGCAGTGCCAATAGCAGGGACAGGAGCTATGGCTACACCTTC.

This clonotype has only a few counts. The V call is TRBV29-1, the J call TRBJ1-1, with D possibly being TRBD1 (5 bases). Germline V gives CDR1 SQVTM, CDR2 ANQGSEA. The CDR3 totals 12 residues. CDR3 sequence (DNA): TGCAGTGCTTCCACAGGGAACACTGAAGCTTTCTTT. This codes for CSASTGNTEAFF.

This clonotype came up many times. The V call is TRBV9, the J call TRBJ1-2, with 9 bases aligning to TRBD1. This CDR3 is 16 amino acids long. The V and J ends lost 3 bases and 2 bases, in that order; junction bases with no gene match: 8. CDR1 is SGDLS, CDR2 YYNGEE, per germline. CDR3 DNA sequence: TGTGCCAGCAGCGCCCCTCCCGGGACAGGGAACTATGGCTACACCTTC. Protein: CASSAPPGTGNYGYTF. The full variable domain, with the rest looked up from reference TRBV9 and TRBJ1-2, is DSGVTQTPKHLITATGQRVTLRCSPRSGDLSVYWYQQSLDQGLQFLIQYYNGEERAKGNILERFSAQQFPDLHSELNLSSLELGDSALYFCASSAPPGTGNYGYTFGSGTRLTVV.

Details on this clonotype: The missing conserved phenylalanine or tryptophan at the end of this CDR3 makes a read error likely. The rearrangement uses TRBV7-6 and TRBJ1-3; D call uncertain. Trimming removed 1 base at V and 0 bases at J, with 7 bases between. Germline V gene lookup returns CDR1 SGHVS and CDR2 FNYEAQ. This CDR3 has 15 residues. CDR3: CASSLDTSSGNTIYV. The CDR3 region has the DNA TGTGCCAGCAGCTTAGACACAAGCTCTGGAAACACCATATATGTT.

V gene TRBV12-3 or TRBV12-4 combines with J gene TRBJ2-5; D is unclear. The CDR3 is made up of 11 amino acids. V gave up 8 bases and J gave up 4 bases, with 8 bases separating them. The CDR3 is CASGSGETQYF. CDR3 DNA sequence: TGTGCCAGCGGGTCGGGAGAGACCCAGTACTTC.

For this clonotype: This may stem from a read error, because a much larger clone lies one nucleotide away. The chain carries TRBV7-2 and TRBJ2-7, with TRBD2 identical over 8 bases. The DNA end is a closer match to TRBJ2-1, so the J assignment may be wrong. The CDR3 covers 15 residues. CDR1 is SGHTA and CDR2 is FQGNSA in the germline V gene. The CDR3 DNA follows: TGTGCCAGCAGCTTAGTAACTAGCGGAAACTACGAGCAGTTCTTC. Translating gives CASSLVTSGNYEQFF.

The J gene is TRBJ1-3, the V gene TRBV19; TRBD1 aligns across 7 bases. The CDR3 extends over 14 amino acids. Trimming removed 1 base from V and 7 bases from J; junction bases left unmatched: 4. Germline loops: CDR1 LNHDA, CDR2 SQIVND (reference sequence). The CDR3 sequence: CASSIGQGWNTIYF. DNA of the CDR3: TGTGCCAGTAGTATAGGACAGGGTTGGAACACCATATATTTT.

This clonotype was detected ten times or more. The genes are TRBV29-1 and TRBJ2-7, with D possibly called TRBD1 or TRBD2 (6 bases each). There are 13 residues in the CDR3. V lost 3 bases to trimming and J lost 2 bases, with 11 bases between them. CDR1 and CDR2 from the germline V gene are SQVTM and ANQGSEA. The CDR3 is CSVESGAPYEQYF. The CDR3 DNA reads as TGCAGCGTTGAGTCGGGGGCACCCTACGAGCAGTACTTC.

This clonotype showed up many times. The rearrangement uses TRBV12-3 or TRBV12-4 and TRBJ1-2; D not certain. Trimming pared 3 bases from V and 7 bases from J, leaving 15 bases between. The CDR3 contains 14 residues. CDR3 amino acids: CASSFGRGVSGYTF. As DNA, the CDR3 is TGTGCCAGCAGTTTCGGCCGGGGAGTTAGTGGCTACACCTTC.

The chain recombines TRBV5-6 with TRBJ2-7, with D maybe TRBD2 (5 bases). The assigned J gene may be wrong: the sequence end matches TRBJ2-4 better. CDR3 length: 14 amino acids. CDR1 is SGHDT, CDR2 YYEEEE, per germline. The CDR3 spells CASSLGGAKNIQYF. The CDR3 DNA is TGTGCCAGCAGCTTGGGAGGGGCCAAAAACATTCAGTACTTC.

This clonotype appeared many times. The gene calls are TRBV2 and TRBJ1-2; 9 bases align to TRBD1. The CDR3 is 15 amino acids. Germline CDR1 and CDR2: SNHLY and FYNNEI. V shed 8 bases, J shed 3 bases, and the junction held 10 bases outside the gene matches. The CDR3: CASLLDRGIDYGYTF. The CDR3 DNA reads TGTGCCAGCCTTTTAGACAGGGGGATTGACTATGGCTACACCTTC. The full variable domain, its missing parts supplied by reference TRBV2 and TRBJ1-2, is EPEVTQTPSHQVTQMGQEVILRCVPISNHLYFYWYRQILGQKVEFLVSFYNNEISEKSEIFDDQFSVERPDGSNFTLKIRSTKLEDSAMYFCASLLDRGIDYGYTFGSGTRLTVV.

In this sample, this clonotype turned up a few times. This chain connects TRBV24-1 to TRBJ1-3; D is ambiguous. Trimming took 4 bases from V and 0 from J, leaving 12 bases between them. Germline CDR1 reads KGHDR; CDR2 reads SFDVKD. This CDR3 contains 16 residues. The CDR3 loop reads CATSEPGHNSGNTIYF. CDR3 DNA sequence: TGTGCCACCAGTGAACCGGGCCACAACTCTGGAAACACCATATATTTT.